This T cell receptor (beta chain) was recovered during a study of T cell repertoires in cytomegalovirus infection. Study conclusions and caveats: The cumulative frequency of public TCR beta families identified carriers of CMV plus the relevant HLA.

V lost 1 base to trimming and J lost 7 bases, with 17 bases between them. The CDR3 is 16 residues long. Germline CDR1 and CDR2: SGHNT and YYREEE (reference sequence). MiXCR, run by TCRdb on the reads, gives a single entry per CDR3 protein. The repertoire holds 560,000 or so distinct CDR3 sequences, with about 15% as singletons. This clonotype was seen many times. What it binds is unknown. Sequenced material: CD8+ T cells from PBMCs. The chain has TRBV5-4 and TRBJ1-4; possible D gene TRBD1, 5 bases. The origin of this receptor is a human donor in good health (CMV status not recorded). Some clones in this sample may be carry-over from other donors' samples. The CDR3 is CASSLRWGPEGEKLFF. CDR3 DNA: TGTGCCAGCAGCTTGAGATGGGGACCTGAGGGTGAAAAACTGTTTTTT.